This T cell receptor beta chain was captured by sequencing in a study of T cells after somatic rescue of genetic block. The method was immunoSEQ multiplex PCR; TCRdb's version includes in-frame clones alone and lacks a portion of them. In the table there are more than 9,500 clones, 78% of which are singletons. The sequencing sample was made of peripheral blood mononuclear cells (PBMCs). The clonotype originates from a boy aged 5-17 years.

CDR3 in amino acids: CASRTGGSGELFF. The CDR3 DNA follows: TGTGCCAGCAGGACAGGGGGTTCCGGGGAGCTGTTTTTT. This sequence joins TRBV2 and TRBJ2-2, with TRBD1 matching 9 bases. The ends lost 6 bases at V and 6 bases at J; junction bases unmatched: 2. The CDR3 has 13 residues. Germline assignment: CDR1 SNHLY and CDR2 FYNNEI.